This TCR beta chain was captured by sequencing in a study of shared clonotypes between healthy human individuals. Assay: immunoSEQ multiplex PCR; the TCRdb copy retains only in-frame clones and omits some. The data contain more than 150,000 clones, about 66% of them singletons. In the case of this clone: The antigen is unknown.

Germline V CDR1 and CDR2: MNHEY, SVGAGI. CDR3 length equals 16 residues. V lost 4 bases, J lost 3 bases, and 8 bases stayed unmatched. Study-wide results and caveats: A small donor pool kept down the genetic and exposure-history diversity that was represented.

The rearrangement links TRBV6-5 to TRBJ2-3; TRBD2 agrees at 9 bases. The sequenced sample was memory CD4+ T cells sorted from blood. The subset is: CD45RA-negative fraction. The clonotype was recovered from a man younger than 45 in good health. The CDR3 nucleotides are TGTGCCAGCAGTTTTCCAGTAGCGGGAGTGACAGATACGCAGTATTTT. Translated: CASSFPVAGVTDTQYF.